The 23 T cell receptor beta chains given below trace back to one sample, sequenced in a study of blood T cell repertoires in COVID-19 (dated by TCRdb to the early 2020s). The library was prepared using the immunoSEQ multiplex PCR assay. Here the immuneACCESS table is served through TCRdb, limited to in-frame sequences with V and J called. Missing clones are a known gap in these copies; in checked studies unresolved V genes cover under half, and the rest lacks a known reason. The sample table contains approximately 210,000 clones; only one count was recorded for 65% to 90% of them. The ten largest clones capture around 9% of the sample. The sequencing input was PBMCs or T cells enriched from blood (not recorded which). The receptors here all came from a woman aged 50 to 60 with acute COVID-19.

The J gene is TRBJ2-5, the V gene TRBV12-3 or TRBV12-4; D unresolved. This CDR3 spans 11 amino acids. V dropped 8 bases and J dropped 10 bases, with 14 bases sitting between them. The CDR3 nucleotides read TGTGCCAGCGGCCTCGCCCTAGTCCAGTACTTC. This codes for CASGLALVQYF.

The CDR3 here is CASSYSRGDSGELFF. CDR3 nucleotide sequence: TGTGCCAGCAGTTATTCTAGGGGTGATTCCGGGGAGCTGTTTTTT. The rearrangement links TRBV6-5 to TRBJ2-2, with TRBD1 as a possible D gene (5 bases). Deletions cut 3 bases from V and 6 bases from J, with 14 bases between. This CDR3 is 15 amino acids long. Looked up from germline, CDR1 is MNHEY and CDR2 is SVGAGI.

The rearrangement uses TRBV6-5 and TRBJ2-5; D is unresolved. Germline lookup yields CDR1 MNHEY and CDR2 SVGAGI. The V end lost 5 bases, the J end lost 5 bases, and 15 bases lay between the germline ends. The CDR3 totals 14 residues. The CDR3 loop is CASSRGNVRETQYF. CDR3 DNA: TGTGCCAGCAGTCGCGGTAACGTGAGGGAGACCCAGTACTTC.

DNA for the CDR3: TGTGCCAGCAGCTTAGGAGGGCCGTCAGGCGCCTATGGCTACACCTTC. Amino acid sequence: CASSLGGPSGAYGYTF. The V call is TRBV7-3, the J call TRBJ1-2; unclear D gene. The V and J ends lost 2 bases and 4 bases respectively, with 17 bases between them. Germline V CDR1 and CDR2: SGHTA, FQGTGA. The CDR3 runs to 16 residues.

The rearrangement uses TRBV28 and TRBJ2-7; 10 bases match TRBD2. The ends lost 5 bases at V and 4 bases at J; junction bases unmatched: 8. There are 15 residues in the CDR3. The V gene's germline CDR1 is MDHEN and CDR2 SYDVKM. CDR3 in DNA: TGTGCCAGCAGTCCTCCGGGACTAGCGAGTTACGAGCAGTACTTC. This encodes CASSPPGLASYEQYF.

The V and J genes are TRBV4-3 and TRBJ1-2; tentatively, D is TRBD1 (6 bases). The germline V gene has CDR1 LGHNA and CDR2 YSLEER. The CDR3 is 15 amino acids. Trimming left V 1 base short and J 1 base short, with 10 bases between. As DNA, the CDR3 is TGCGCCAGCAGCCAAGTTGAGGGGGTTAACTATGGCTACACCTTC. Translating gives CASSQVEGVNYGYTF.

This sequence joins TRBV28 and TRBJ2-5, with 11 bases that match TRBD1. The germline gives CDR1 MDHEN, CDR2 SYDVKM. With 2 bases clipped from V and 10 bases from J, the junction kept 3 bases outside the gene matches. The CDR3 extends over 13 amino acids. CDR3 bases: TGTGCCAGCAGTTTAGGACAGGGGGCGGGCCAGTACTTC. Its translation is CASSLGQGAGQYF.

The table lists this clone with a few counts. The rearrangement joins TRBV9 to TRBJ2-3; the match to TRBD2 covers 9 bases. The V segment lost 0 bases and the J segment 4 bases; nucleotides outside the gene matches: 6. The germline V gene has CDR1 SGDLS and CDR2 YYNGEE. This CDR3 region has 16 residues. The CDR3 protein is CASSVGSAGGPDTQYF. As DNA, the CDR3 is TGTGCCAGCAGCGTAGGATCAGCGGGGGGCCCAGATACGCAGTATTTT.

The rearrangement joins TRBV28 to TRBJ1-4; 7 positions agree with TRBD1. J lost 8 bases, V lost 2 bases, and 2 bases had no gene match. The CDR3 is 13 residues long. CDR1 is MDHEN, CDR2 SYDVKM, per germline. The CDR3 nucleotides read TGTGCCAGCAGTTTACCGGACAGGGAAAAACTGTTTTTT. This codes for CASSLPDREKLFF.

CDR3 nucleotide sequence: TGCAGCGTTGAAAGCGGGGGCCCAAACGAGCAGTACTTC. Its protein product is CSVESGGPNEQYF. The chain employs TRBV29-1 and TRBJ2-7, with TRBD2 matching over 8 bases. The V segment lost 2 bases and the J segment 5 bases; nucleotides outside the gene matches: 5. CDR3 size: 13 residues. Germline V CDR1 and CDR2: SQVTM, ANQGSEA.

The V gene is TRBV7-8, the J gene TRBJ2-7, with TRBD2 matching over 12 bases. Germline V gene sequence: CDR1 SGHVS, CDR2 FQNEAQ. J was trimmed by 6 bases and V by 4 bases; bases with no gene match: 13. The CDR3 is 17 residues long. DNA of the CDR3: TGTGCCAGCAGCTCTACCATCTCTAGCGGGAGGGCCTTCGAGCAGTACTTC. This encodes CASSSTISSGRAFEQYF.

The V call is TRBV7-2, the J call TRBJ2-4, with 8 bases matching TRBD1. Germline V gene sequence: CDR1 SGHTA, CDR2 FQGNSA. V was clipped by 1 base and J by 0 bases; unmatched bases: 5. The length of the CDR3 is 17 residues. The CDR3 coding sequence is TGTGCCAGCAGCTTAGGAGCAGGGGGCCGAGCCAAAAACATTCAGTACTTC. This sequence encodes CASSLGAGGRAKNIQYF.

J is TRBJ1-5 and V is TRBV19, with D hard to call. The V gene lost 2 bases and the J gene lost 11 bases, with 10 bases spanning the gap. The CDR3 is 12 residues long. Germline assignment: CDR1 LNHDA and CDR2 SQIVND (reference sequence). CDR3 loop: CASSISGGAQHF. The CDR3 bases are TGTGCCAGTAGTATATCCGGCGGGGCCCAGCATTTT.

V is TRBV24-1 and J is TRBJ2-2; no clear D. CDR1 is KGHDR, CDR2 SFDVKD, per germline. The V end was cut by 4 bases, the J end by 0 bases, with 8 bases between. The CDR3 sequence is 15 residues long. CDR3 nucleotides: TGTGCCACCAGTGAAGTTAGCTCGAACACCGGGGAGCTGTTTTTT. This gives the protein CATSEVSSNTGELFF.

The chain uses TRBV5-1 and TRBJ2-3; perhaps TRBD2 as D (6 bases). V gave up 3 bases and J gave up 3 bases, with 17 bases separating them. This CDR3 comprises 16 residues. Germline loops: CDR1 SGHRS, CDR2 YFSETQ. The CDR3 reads CASSSPRGTATDTQYF. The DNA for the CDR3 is TGCGCCAGCAGCTCCCCCCGGGGGACCGCAACAGATACGCAGTATTTT.

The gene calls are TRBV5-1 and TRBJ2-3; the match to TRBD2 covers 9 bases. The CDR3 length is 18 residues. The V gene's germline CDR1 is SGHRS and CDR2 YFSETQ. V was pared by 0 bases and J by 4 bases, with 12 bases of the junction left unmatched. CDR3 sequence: CASSLDNSGRSYPDTQYF. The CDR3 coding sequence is TGCGCCAGCAGCTTGGATAACAGCGGGAGGTCTTACCCAGATACGCAGTATTTT.

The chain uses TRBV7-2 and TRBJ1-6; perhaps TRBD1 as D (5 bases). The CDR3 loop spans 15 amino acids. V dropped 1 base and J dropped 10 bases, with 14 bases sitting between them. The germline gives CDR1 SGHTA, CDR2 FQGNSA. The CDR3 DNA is TGTGCCAGCAGCTTAGTGTGGGGGGGGAACTCACCCCTCCACTTT. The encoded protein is CASSLVWGGNSPLHF.

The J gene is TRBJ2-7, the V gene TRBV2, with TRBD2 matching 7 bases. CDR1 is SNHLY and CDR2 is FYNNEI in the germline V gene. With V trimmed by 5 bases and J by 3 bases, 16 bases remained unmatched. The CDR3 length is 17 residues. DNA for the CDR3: TGTGCCAGCAGTACTGACAGAGGGTCGGGAGGTATCTACGAGCAGTACTTC. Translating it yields CASSTDRGSGGIYEQYF.

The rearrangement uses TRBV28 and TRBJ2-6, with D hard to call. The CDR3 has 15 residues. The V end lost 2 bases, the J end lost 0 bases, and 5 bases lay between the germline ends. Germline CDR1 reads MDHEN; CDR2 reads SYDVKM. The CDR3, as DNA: TGTGCCAGCAGTTTAGGCAGCTCTGGGGCCAACGTCCTGACTTTC. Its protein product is CASSLGSSGANVLTF.

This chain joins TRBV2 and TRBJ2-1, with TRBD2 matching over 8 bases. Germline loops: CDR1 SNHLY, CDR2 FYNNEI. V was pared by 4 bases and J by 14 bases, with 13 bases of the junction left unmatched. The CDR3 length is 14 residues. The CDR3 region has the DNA TGTGCCAGCAGTGCCGCGGGGGGCGGTAAGATTAAGTTCTTC. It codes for CASSAAGGGKIKFF.

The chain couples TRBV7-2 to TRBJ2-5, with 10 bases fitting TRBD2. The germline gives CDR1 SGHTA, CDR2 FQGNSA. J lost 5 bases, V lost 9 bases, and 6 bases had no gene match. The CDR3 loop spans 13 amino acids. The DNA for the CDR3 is TGTGCCAGTAAGCGGGGGGGCTGGGAGACCCAGTACTTC. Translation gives CASKRGGWETQYF.

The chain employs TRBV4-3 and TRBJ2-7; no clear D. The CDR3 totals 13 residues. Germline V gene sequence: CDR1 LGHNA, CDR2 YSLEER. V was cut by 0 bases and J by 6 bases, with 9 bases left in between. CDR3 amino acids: CASSQDRVTEQYF. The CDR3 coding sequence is TGCGCCAGCAGCCAAGATCGGGTTACCGAGCAGTACTTC.

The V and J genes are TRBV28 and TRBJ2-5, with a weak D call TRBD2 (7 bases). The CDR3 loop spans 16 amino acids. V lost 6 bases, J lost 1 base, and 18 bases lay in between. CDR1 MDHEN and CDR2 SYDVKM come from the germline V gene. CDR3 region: CASSAPRGAGQETQYF. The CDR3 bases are TGTGCCAGCAGCGCACCCCGGGGGGCAGGCCAAGAGACCCAGTACTTC.